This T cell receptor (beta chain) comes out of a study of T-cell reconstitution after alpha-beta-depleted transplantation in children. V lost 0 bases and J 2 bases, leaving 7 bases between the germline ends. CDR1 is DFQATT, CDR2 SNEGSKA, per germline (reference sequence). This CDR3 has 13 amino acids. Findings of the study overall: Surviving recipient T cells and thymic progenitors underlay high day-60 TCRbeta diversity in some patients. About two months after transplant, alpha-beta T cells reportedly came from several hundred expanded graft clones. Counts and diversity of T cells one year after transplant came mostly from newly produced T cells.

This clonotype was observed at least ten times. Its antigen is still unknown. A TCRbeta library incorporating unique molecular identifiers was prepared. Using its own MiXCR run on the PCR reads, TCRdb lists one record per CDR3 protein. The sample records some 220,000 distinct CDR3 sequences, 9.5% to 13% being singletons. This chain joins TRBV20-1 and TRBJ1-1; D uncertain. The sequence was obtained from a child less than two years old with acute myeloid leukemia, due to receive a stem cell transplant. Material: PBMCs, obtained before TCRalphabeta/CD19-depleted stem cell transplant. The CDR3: CSARDGVNTEAFF. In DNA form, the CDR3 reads TGCAGTGCTAGAGATGGGGTAAACACTGAAGCTTTCTTT.